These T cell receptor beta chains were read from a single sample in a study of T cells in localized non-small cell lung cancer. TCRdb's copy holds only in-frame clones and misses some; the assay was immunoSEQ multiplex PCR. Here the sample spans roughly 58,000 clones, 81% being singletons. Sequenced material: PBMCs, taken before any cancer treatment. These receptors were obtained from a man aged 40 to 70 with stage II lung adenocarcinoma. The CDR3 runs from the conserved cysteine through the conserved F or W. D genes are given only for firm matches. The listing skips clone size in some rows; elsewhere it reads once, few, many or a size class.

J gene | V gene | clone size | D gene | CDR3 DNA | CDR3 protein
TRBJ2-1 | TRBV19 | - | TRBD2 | TGTGCCAGTAGGAGCCTCAGCGGGAGGGCCGTCAATGAGCAGTTCTTC | CASRSLSGRAVNEQFF
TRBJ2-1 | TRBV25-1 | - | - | TGTGCCAGCACCGAGACTGGGAGCAATGAGCAGTTCTTC | CASTETGSNEQFF
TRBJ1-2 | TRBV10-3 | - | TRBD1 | TGTGCCATCAGTGAGAAGAGACAGGGGTTCTATGGCTACACCTTC | CAISEKRQGFYGYTF
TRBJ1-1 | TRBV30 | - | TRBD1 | TGTGCCTGGGAGACAGGGATAAACACTGAAGCTTTCTTT | CAWETGINTEAFF
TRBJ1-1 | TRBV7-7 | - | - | TGTGCTAGCAGCTTCAGGGGTCCGGGGGACACTGAAGCTTTCTTT | CASSFRGPGDTEAFF
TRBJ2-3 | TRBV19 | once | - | TGTGCCAGTAGTCGTCTCGCATCGGATACGCAGTATTTT | CASSRLASDTQYF
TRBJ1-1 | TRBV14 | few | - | TGTGCCAGCAGCCCGGGACTCCACCGGGGGGCTTTCTTT | CASSPGLHRGAFF
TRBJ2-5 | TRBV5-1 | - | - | TGCGCCAGCAGCTTGGGTTCGGGGTTGGGGGAGACCCAGTACTTC | CASSLGSGLGETQYF
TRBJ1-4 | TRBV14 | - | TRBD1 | TGTGCCAGCAGCCAAGATTACAGGGGGCTGGGTAATGAAAAACTGTTTTTT | CASSQDYRGLGNEKLFF
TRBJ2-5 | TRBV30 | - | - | TGTGCCTGGAGGGACCGATCGTACCAAGAGACCCAGTACTTC | CAWRDRSYQETQYF
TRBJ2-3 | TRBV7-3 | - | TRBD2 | TGTGCCAGCAGCTTAGCGGGAGAAAACACAGATACGCAGTATTTT | CASSLAGENTDTQYF
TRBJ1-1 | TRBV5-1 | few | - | TGCGCCAGCAGCTTGGTGGGCAGGCAGAACACTGAAGCTTTCTTT | CASSLVGRQNTEAFF
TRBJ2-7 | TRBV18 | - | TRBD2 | TGTGCCAGCTCACCTTCCGCGGGAGGGGCCTACGAGCAGTACTTC | CASSPSAGGAYEQYF
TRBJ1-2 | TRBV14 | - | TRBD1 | TGTGCCAGCAGCGCGACAGGGAGAGGTGGCTACACCTTC | CASSATGRGGYTF
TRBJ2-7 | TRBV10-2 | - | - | TGCGCCAGCAGTGATCGGCAGGGGATCCCCCACGAGCAGTACTTC | CASSDRQGIPHEQYF
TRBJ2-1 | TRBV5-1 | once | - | TGCGCCAGCAGCTTGGCGGCCAGGGCTGGCGTCGATGAGCAGTTCTTC | CASSLAARAGVDEQFF
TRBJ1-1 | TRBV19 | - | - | TGTGCCAGTAGACCCCAGGGGATGAACACTGAAGCTTTCTTT | CASRPQGMNTEAFF
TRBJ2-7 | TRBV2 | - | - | TGTGCCAGCAGCCAGGGAAACTACGAGCAGTACTTC | CASSQGNYEQYF
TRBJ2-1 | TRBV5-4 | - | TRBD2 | TGTGCCAGCAGCATTCAGCGGGGGGCCTCCTACAATGAGCAGTTCTTC | CASSIQRGASYNEQFF
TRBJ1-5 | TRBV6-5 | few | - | TGTGCCAGCAGTCCTCTGGGGTATAATCAGCCCCAGCATTTT | CASSPLGYNQPQHF
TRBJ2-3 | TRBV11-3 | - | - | TGTGCCAGCAGCTTCGGTCGACCCGACACAGATACGCAGTATTTT | CASSFGRPDTDTQYF
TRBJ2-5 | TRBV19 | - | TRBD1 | TGTGCCAGTAGTGCCCGGACAGGGCAAGAGACCCAGTACTTC | CASSARTGQETQYF
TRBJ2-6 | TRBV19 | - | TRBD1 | TGTGCCAGTAGTGGGCGGACAGGCGACTCTGGGGCCAACGTCCTGACTTTC | CASSGRTGDSGANVLTF
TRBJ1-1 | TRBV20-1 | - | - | TGCAGTACCCGCAAGGCGTCTGAAGCTTTCTTT | CSTRKASEAFF
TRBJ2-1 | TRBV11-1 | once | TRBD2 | TGTGCCAGCAGCCCCCGACTAGCGGGAGCCTCGGAGCAGTTCTTC | CASSPRLAGASEQFF
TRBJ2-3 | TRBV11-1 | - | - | TGTGCCAGCAGCTTGAGATTTCTCTCCCGCACAGATACGCAGTATTTT | CASSLRFLSRTDTQYF
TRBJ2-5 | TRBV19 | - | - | TGTGCCAGTAGCCAAAATGGGCCTGGTGGGGAAGAGACCCAGTACTTC | CASSQNGPGGEETQYF
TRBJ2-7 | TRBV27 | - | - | TGTGCCAGCAGTTTATCAAGATCGGGGACCTACGAGCAGTACTTC | CASSLSRSGTYEQYF
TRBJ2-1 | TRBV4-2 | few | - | TGTGCCAGCAGCCAAGACCCGCCGGGCGGGATAAAGGGTGAGCAGTTCTTC | CASSQDPPGGIKGEQFF
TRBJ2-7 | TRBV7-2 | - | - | TGTGCCAGCAGTTCCCTAGCGGAGCAGTACTTC | CASSSLAEQYF
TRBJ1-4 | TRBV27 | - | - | TGTGCCAGCAGTTTATCGTCCCCTATGAACGTCTATGAAAAACTGTTTTTT | CASSLSSPMNVYEKLFF
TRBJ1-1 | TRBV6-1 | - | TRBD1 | TGTGCCAGCAGTTGGGACAGGGGGGACACTGAAGCTTTCTTT | CASSWDRGDTEAFF
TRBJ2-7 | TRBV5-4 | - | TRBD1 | TGTGCCAGCAGCCCGTCGGGACAGCCCTACGAGCAGTACTTC | CASSPSGQPYEQYF
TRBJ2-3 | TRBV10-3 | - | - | TGTGCCATCAGTGATTTGGGGGCCGCAGATACGCAGTATTTT | CAISDLGAADTQYF
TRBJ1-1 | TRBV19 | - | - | TGTGCCAGTAGTATCCTGAGGATGAACACTGAAGCTTTCTTT | CASSILRMNTEAFF
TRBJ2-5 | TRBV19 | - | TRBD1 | TGTGCCAGTAGGGACAGGGCGGCCAACCAAGAGACCCAGTACTTC | CASRDRAANQETQYF
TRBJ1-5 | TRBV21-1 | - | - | TGTGCCAGCAGCAAAGAGGGGACAGGGGGAAGGAGTCAGCCCCAGCATTTT | CASSKEGTGGRSQPQHF
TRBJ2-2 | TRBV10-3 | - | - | TGTGCCATCACGGCGGGGAACACCGGGGAGCTGTTTTTT | CAITAGNTGELFF
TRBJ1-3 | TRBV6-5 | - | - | TGTGCCAGCAGTTATCAGGGAGGGGGAAACACCATATATTTT | CASSYQGGGNTIYF
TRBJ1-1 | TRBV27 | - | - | TGTGCCAGCAGTTTATTAGGGGGGGGGAACACTGAAGCTTTCTTT | CASSLLGGGNTEAFF
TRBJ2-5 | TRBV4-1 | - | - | TGCGCCAGCAGCCAAAGGACTCTCCAAGAGACCCAGTACTTC | CASSQRTLQETQYF
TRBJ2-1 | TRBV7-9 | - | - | TGTGCCAGCAGCTTAGGGGGTGGTAGAGGGTCATACAATGAGCAGTTCTTC | CASSLGGGRGSYNEQFF
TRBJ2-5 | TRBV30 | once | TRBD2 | TGTGCCTGGAGTATCGGACTAGCGGGGGAGACCCAGTACTTC | CAWSIGLAGETQYF
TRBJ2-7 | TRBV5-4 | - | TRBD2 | TGTGCCAGCAGCTTGGAAGGGAGGGCCTACGAGCAGTACTTC | CASSLEGRAYEQYF
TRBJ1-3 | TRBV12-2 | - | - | TGTGCAAGTCGCTTAGCGGACAGGGGCTCTGGAAACACCATATATTTT | CASRLADRGSGNTIYF
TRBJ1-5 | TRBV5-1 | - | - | TGCGCCAGCAGCCCGGAGGTCAATCAGCCCCAGCATTTT | CASSPEVNQPQHF
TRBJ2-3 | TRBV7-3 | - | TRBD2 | TGTGCCAGCAGCCCCGGTCTAGCGGGAGAACATGGTACGCAGTATTTT | CASSPGLAGEHGTQYF
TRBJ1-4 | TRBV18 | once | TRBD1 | TGTGCCAGCTCACCACGGACAGGGGCGTCAACTAATGAAAAACTGTTTTTT | CASSPRTGASTNEKLFF
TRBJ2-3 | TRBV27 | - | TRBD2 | TGTGCCAGCAATGGGCGGCGGGAGATGACAGATACGCAGTATTTT | CASNGRREMTDTQYF
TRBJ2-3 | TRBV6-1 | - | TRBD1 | TGTGCCAGCAGTGGAATCGGGGACAGGCTTAACACAGATACGCAGTATTTT | CASSGIGDRLNTDTQYF
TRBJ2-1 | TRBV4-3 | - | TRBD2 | TGCGCCAGCAGCCAGTCTAGCGGGAAAAAGCGGAATGAGCAGTTCTTC | CASSQSSGKKRNEQFF
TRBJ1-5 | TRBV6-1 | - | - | TGTGCCAGCAGTGAAACATTTTATAGCAATCAGCCCCAGCATTTT | CASSETFYSNQPQHF
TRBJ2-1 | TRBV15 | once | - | TGTGCCACCAGCAGAGATCGGGCATTGAGGGGGGAACAGTTCTTC | CATSRDRALRGEQFF
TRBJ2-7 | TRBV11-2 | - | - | TGTGCCAGCAGCTCCCTCTACGAGCAGTACTTC | CASSSLYEQYF
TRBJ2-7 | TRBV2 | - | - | TGTGCCAGCAGTCCCTCGATAGCAGCAAGGCAGTACTTC | CASSPSIAARQYF
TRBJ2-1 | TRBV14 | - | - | TGTGCCAGCAGCCATGAGTCAGAGAGGCAGTTCTTC | CASSHESERQFF